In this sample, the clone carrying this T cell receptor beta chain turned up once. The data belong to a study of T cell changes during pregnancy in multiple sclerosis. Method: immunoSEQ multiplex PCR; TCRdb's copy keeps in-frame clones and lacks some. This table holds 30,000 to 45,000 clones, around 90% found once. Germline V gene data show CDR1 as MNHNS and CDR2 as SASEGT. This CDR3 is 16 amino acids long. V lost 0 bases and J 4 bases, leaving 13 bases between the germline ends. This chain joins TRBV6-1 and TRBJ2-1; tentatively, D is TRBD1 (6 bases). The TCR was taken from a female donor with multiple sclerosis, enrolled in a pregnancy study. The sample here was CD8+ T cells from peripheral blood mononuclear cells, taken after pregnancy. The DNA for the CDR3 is TGTGCCAGCAGTGAAGCGCTTTGGGACACGTACAATGAGCAGTTCTTC. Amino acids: CASSEALWDTYNEQFF.